Listed below are T cell receptor beta chains from one sample, sequenced in a study of response to subunit inactivated influenza vaccine. TCRdb reanalysed the RT-PCR reads using MiXCR and keeps one entry per CDR3 protein. Here the sample spans approximately 570,000 distinct CDR3 sequences, approximately 7.6% being singletons. The specimen comprised PBMCs from blood, sampled approximately 25 months after vaccination. All receptors derive from a man aged 50-75 years who received an inactivated influenza vaccine. CDR3s leave out the opening cysteine and the closing phenylalanine or tryptophan. The D gene is left open where the match is weak. Size tells how often a clone was seen (once, few, many) or the class of an expanded clone, and some rows leave it out.

V gene: TRBV6-2/TRBV6-3
clone size: many
D gene: -
CDR3 protein: ASTRPRGAAEAF

V gene: TRBV6-2/TRBV6-3
clone size: -
D gene: TRBD2
CDR3 protein: ASSYSGLAGRNIQY

V gene: TRBV19
clone size: few
D gene: -
CDR3 protein: ASSMRGSGEQY

V gene: TRBV27
clone size: few
D gene: TRBD2
CDR3 protein: ASSFWAGVGTDTQY

V gene: TRBV6-1
clone size: -
D gene: TRBD1
CDR3 protein: ASRDGTGSGSNQPQH

V gene: TRBV20-1
clone size: few
D gene: TRBD2
CDR3 protein: SARAPSVRGATDNEQF

V gene: TRBV9
clone size: many
D gene: TRBD1
CDR3 protein: ASSVWPDRDDSPLH

V gene: TRBV9
clone size: -
D gene: -
CDR3 protein: ASSVSSAMADTQY

V gene: TRBV7-9
clone size: -
D gene: -
CDR3 protein: ATLGDTQY

V gene: TRBV5-1
clone size: many
D gene: -
CDR3 protein: ASSLEAGYQPQH

V gene: TRBV5-5
clone size: few
D gene: TRBD1
CDR3 protein: ASRHRGDRGSYGYT

V gene: TRBV6-1
clone size: few
D gene: TRBD1
CDR3 protein: ASRDRIESPLH

V gene: TRBV5-1
clone size: many
D gene: -
CDR3 protein: ASSLEWGHGYT

V gene: TRBV11-1
clone size: many
D gene: -
CDR3 protein: ASSLDATGKTQY

V gene: TRBV29-1
clone size: many
D gene: -
CDR3 protein: SVGDSGANVLT

V gene: TRBV12-3/TRBV12-4
clone size: few
D gene: -
CDR3 protein: ASSFRRPYGYT

V gene: TRBV20-1
clone size: few
D gene: TRBD1
CDR3 protein: SAFIPGQPNQPQH

V gene: TRBV3-1
clone size: -
D gene: TRBD1
CDR3 protein: ASSQGWTGVAGYT

V gene: TRBV20-1
clone size: few
D gene: -
CDR3 protein: SARDRVSAVETQY

V gene: TRBV6-5
clone size: many
D gene: -
CDR3 protein: ASSYSGRTSPLH

V gene: TRBV4-3
clone size: few
D gene: -
CDR3 protein: ASSPRVGQETQY

V gene: TRBV7-8
clone size: many
D gene: -
CDR3 protein: ASSLGSTVYNEQF

V gene: TRBV5-6
clone size: many
D gene: TRBD1
CDR3 protein: ASSLYGTGNSPLH

V gene: TRBV19
clone size: few
D gene: TRBD2
CDR3 protein: ASSPSGSGEQF

V gene: TRBV3-1
clone size: many
D gene: -
CDR3 protein: ASSQAGVTWGPYNEQF

V gene: TRBV3-1
clone size: -
D gene: TRBD1
CDR3 protein: ASSQRPRGPGYT

V gene: TRBV4-1
clone size: -
D gene: -
CDR3 protein: ASSHNAVREKLF

V gene: TRBV20-1
clone size: -
D gene: TRBD2
CDR3 protein: SARGLAGGGEQY

V gene: TRBV7-2
clone size: -
D gene: TRBD1
CDR3 protein: ASSPYRQGAEAF

V gene: TRBV14
clone size: few
D gene: -
CDR3 protein: ASSQGPYTGELF

V gene: TRBV20-1
clone size: many
D gene: TRBD1
CDR3 protein: SAWDRGGYEQY

V gene: TRBV28
clone size: many
D gene: -
CDR3 protein: ASSLSARSANEQF

V gene: TRBV29-1
clone size: many
D gene: -
CDR3 protein: SVGIPQGSKNIQY

V gene: TRBV5-1
clone size: many
D gene: TRBD2
CDR3 protein: ASSLYSGGSSNEQF

V gene: TRBV12-3/TRBV12-4
clone size: few
D gene: TRBD2
CDR3 protein: ASSQTRLADVYEQY

V gene: TRBV3-1
clone size: few
D gene: -
CDR3 protein: ASSQDQPNYGYT

V gene: TRBV5-1
clone size: -
D gene: -
CDR3 protein: ASSLEEGVPGGSPLH

V gene: TRBV3-1
clone size: few
D gene: -
CDR3 protein: ASSPPGVGYGYT

V gene: TRBV7-8
clone size: -
D gene: -
CDR3 protein: ASSLGAGRDTEAF

V gene: TRBV29-1
clone size: few
D gene: TRBD1
CDR3 protein: SVEDRGRDTDTQY

V gene: TRBV18
clone size: -
D gene: -
CDR3 protein: ASSPRSSVSTDTQY

V gene: TRBV7-9
clone size: few
D gene: TRBD1
CDR3 protein: ASSITTGAGELF

V gene: TRBV3-1
clone size: many
D gene: -
CDR3 protein: ASSQALNEQY

V gene: TRBV28
clone size: many
D gene: TRBD1
CDR3 protein: ASSPDRAASQPQH

V gene: TRBV12-3/TRBV12-4
clone size: many
D gene: -
CDR3 protein: ASSLASLGGREAF

V gene: TRBV20-1
clone size: -
D gene: -
CDR3 protein: SASSPSTDTQY

V gene: TRBV20-1
clone size: many
D gene: -
CDR3 protein: SASGQHLNQPQH